These 9 T cell receptor beta chains came from one sample sequenced in a study of CD8 T cells in ankylosing spondylitis. Each CDR3 protein gets one entry after TCRdb re-called the 5' RACE reads with MiXCR. The table shows roughly 250,000 distinct CDR3 sequences, with around 7.8% occurring only once. The sequenced material came from blood, either unsorted or a sorted T cell fraction (not recorded which). The receptor source for this set is a male donor with ankylosing spondylitis or in good health (not recorded which).

This clonotype has at least ten counts. The chain recombines TRBV5-1 with TRBJ1-1; 7 bases align to TRBD1. The V gene's germline CDR1 is SGHRS and CDR2 YFSETQ. J gave up 0 bases and V 4 bases, and 0 bases lay outside the gene matches. The CDR3 has 13 amino acids. The CDR3 is CASSGTVNTEAFF. In DNA, the CDR3 is TGCGCCAGCAGCGGGACAGTGAACACTGAAGCTTTCTTT.

This clonotype has a count of ten or more. The chain has TRBV7-9 and TRBJ1-1; no clear D. V lost 1 base, J lost 5 bases, and 11 bases lay in between. The CDR3 totals 14 residues. Germline V gene data show CDR1 as SEHNR and CDR2 as FQNEAQ (reference sequence). The chain's CDR3 is CASSLGSQGTEAFF. The CDR3, as DNA: TGTGCCAGCAGCTTAGGCAGCCAAGGTACTGAAGCTTTCTTT.

In this sample, this clonotype turned up many times. The chain uses TRBV27 and TRBJ2-4; D is ambiguous. The CDR3 loop spans 13 amino acids. Per the germline V gene, CDR1 is MNHEY and CDR2 is SMNVEV (reference sequence). Trimming removed 5 bases from V and 8 bases from J, with 13 bases in between. The CDR3 nucleotides are TGTGCCAGCAGTCACACGACAAGTCACATTCAGTACTTC. Translated, it gives CASSHTTSHIQYF.

This clonotype has ten or more counts. The chain joins TRBV7-3 to TRBJ2-5; no clear D. V gave up 3 bases and J gave up 3 bases, with 8 bases separating them. CDR1 is SGHTA and CDR2 is FQGTGA in the germline V gene. The CDR3 is 13 residues long. The CDR3 loop reads CASSLSVEETQYF. CDR3 in DNA: TGTGCCAGCAGCTTGTCGGTAGAAGAGACCCAGTACTTC.

This clonotype was seen more than once but under ten times. V gene TRBV30 combines with J gene TRBJ1-3; the D gene is possibly TRBD1 (6 bases). The CDR3 length is 13 residues. The V gene lost 8 bases and the J gene lost 3 bases, with 14 bases spanning the gap. CDR1 and CDR2 from the germline V gene are GTSNPN and SVGIG (reference sequence). The CDR3 here is CARSTGGGNTIYF. The CDR3 DNA sequence: TGTGCCCGATCGACAGGAGGTGGAAACACCATATATTTT. Supplemented by reference TRBV30 and TRBJ1-3, the full variable domain reads SQTIHQWPATLVQPVGSPLSLECTVEGTSNPNLYWYRQAAGRGLQLLFYSVGIGQISSEVPQNLSASRPQDRQFILSSKKLLLSDSGFYLCARSTGGGNTIYFGEGSWLTVV.

This clonotype was counted ten times or more. This chain uses TRBV3-1 with TRBJ1-6; D is possibly TRBD1 (6 bases). Trimming removed 5 bases at V and 10 bases at J, with 18 bases between. The CDR3 has 15 amino acids. CDR1 and CDR2 from the germline V gene are LGHDT and YNNKEL (reference sequence). The CDR3 bases are TGTGCCAGCAGCAACTCGGACAGACCTAACTCACCCCTCCACTTT. Protein sequence: CASSNSDRPNSPLHF.

In this sample, this clonotype turned up many times. The V gene is TRBV20-1, the J gene TRBJ2-7, with 13 bases matching TRBD2. Germline V gene sequence: CDR1 DFQATT, CDR2 SNEGSKA (reference sequence). This CDR3 has 14 amino acids. V lost 5 bases to trimming and J lost 5 bases; unmatched junction nucleotides: 6. CDR3 sequence: CSAAGTSGIHEQYF. The CDR3 nucleotides read TGCAGTGCTGCCGGGACTAGCGGGATCCACGAGCAGTACTTC.

The table lists this clonotype with many counts. This chain connects TRBV10-3 to TRBJ1-1, with 9 bases identical to TRBD1. The germline CDR1 and CDR2 sequences are ENHRY and SYGVKD. V lost 4 bases, J lost 8 bases, and 5 bases stayed unmatched. This CDR3 is 13 amino acids long. CDR3 sequence reads: CAISGTGASEAFF. The CDR3 DNA reads TGTGCCATCAGTGGGACAGGGGCGTCGGAAGCTTTCTTT.

This clonotype occurred many times. The chain has TRBV4-1 and TRBJ1-5; 7 nucleotides line up with TRBD1. The CDR3 is made up of 15 amino acids. Germline CDR1 and CDR2: MGHRA and YSYEKL. V was pared by 0 bases and J by 7 bases, with 6 bases of the junction left unmatched. CDR3 nucleotide sequence: TGCGCCAGCAGCCAAGATAGGCCAGGGGGACAGCCCCAGCATTTT. Encoded protein: CASSQDRPGGQPQHF.